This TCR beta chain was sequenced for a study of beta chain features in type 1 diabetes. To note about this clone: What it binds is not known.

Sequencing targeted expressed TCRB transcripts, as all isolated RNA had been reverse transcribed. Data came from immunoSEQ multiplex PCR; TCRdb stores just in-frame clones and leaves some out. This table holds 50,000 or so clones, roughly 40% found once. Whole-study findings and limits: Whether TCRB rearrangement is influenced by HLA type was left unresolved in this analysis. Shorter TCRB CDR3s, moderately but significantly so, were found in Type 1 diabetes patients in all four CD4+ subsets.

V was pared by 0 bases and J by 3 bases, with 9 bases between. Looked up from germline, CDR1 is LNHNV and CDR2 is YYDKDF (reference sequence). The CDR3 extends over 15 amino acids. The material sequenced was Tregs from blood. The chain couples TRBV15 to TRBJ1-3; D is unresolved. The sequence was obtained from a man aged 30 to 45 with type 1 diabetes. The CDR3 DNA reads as TGTGCCACCAGCAGAGAGGGCCTATTTGGAAACACCATATATTTT. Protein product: CATSREGLFGNTIYF.